These 4 T cell receptor beta chains were sequenced from one sample in a study of CD8 T cells in ankylosing spondylitis. TCRdb independently ran MiXCR on the 5' RACE reads; one entry per CDR3 protein. The sample carries roughly 350,000 distinct CDR3 sequences, under 8.5% recorded once. These receptors have no known antigen. Points from the study as a whole: A motif in TCR beta, a set of eight highly homologous variants, appeared characteristic of ankylosing spondylitis blood.

Sequenced material: blood, either unsorted or a sorted T cell fraction (not recorded which). These receptors originate from a male donor with ankylosing spondylitis.

V gene TRBV7-2 combines with J gene TRBJ2-5; 7 bases agree with TRBD1. The germline V gene has CDR1 SGHTA and CDR2 FQGNSA. Germline trimming cut 5 bases from V and 7 bases from J; bases unmatched to any gene: 7. The CDR3 runs 13 residues. CDR3 DNA sequence: TGTGCCAGCAGCGCAGACAGGGTGCGGACCCAGTACTTC. Translating it yields CASSADRVRTQYF.

The rearrangement uses TRBV15 and TRBJ2-7; no definite D call. V gave up 0 bases and J gave up 2 bases, with 11 bases separating them. This CDR3 comprises 15 residues. The germline V gene has CDR1 LNHNV and CDR2 YYDKDF (reference sequence). CDR3 sequence (DNA): TGTGCCACCAGCAGAGATCGGGTCGCTGCCTACGAGCAGTACTTC. Amino acid sequence: CATSRDRVAAYEQYF.

The rearrangement joins TRBV4-3 to TRBJ2-7; 7 positions agree with TRBD1. There are 14 residues in the CDR3. Losses at the gene ends were 1 base for V and 3 bases for J; bases not matched to a gene: 3. Germline loops: CDR1 LGHNA, CDR2 YSLEER. The CDR3 nucleotides are TGCGCCAGCAGCCAAGGACAGGGCCACTACGAGCAGTACTTC. Its protein product is CASSQGQGHYEQYF.

This clonotype was counted between two and nine times. The chain has TRBV5-1 and TRBJ2-7, with 12 bases that match TRBD2. Losses at the gene ends were 4 bases for V and 7 bases for J; bases not matched to a gene: 9. CDR1 and CDR2 (germline): SGHRS, YFSETQ. The CDR3 length is 15 residues. CDR3 loop: CASSIETSGRGEQYF. The CDR3 DNA reads TGCGCCAGCAGCATCGAGACTAGCGGGAGAGGGGAGCAGTACTTC.